This T cell receptor beta chain is from a study of blood T cell repertoires in COVID-19 (TCRdb year 2020). General notes on the study: The collaborator samples originated in the United States, Italy and Spain and spanned the acute and convalescent phases of COVID-19. The samples were drawn from the first 160 participants of the ongoing ImmuneRACE study and from under 1,500 subjects provided by 6 global collaborators. Nearly every sample came with metadata listing a de-identified subject ID, COVID-19 status, age in years and sex. Where available, HLA class I and class II types were taken from metadata supplied by the sample provider and were not determined by assay-based typing. Subjects who had been exposed to COVID-19, were actively infected with it, or had recovered from it provided the deeply sampled blood TCRbeta repertoires that made up the dataset. A freely available public database, intended as a resource for researchers studying the immune response to SARS-CoV-2, is where the repertoires were released. The prospective study material was composed of cDNA or gDNA derived from T cells, B-cell-depleted T cells, or PBMCs.

Beyond this particular receptor, the publication reports: Clinical and demographic metadata were provided uncurated, with the amount varying by source and participant.

TCRbeta CDR3 regions were amplified from genomic DNA by means of the immunoSEQ Assay, a bias-controlled multiplex PCR. On the study's bioinformatics: Nucleated cell counts per sample were estimated from amplification of reference gene primers within the assay. To quantify the absolute abundance of each unique TCRbeta CDR3 rearrangement, sequence reads were collapsed and filtered. For each sample, productive Simpson clonality was calculated as the square root of Simpson's diversity index over productive rearrangements. TCRdb retrieved this table from immuneACCESS and kept in-frame rearrangements only. Not all clones are present; in checked studies, unresolved V genes account for under half, and no reason is known for the remainder. V and J calls and clone size follow that table, whereas D and trimming were derived from the DNA. This sample has about 150,000 clones in its table, and 87% of those were observed once. The ten biggest clones cover about 4% of the sample.

CDR1 is given as SEHNR and CDR2 as FQNEAQ, both from the germline V gene (reference sequence). The CDR3 contains 13 residues, cysteine and phenylalanine counted. CDR3 DNA is the only sequence kept; it has 39 bases, read in frame from the first base. V is cut back by 1 base and J by 5 bases, with 1 base in the junction unmatched. Of note for this clone: No cognate antigen has been identified for it. Base qualities are not provided; no much larger clone lies one nucleotide away. Additional DNA sequences in this sample encode the identical CDR3.

Each collaborating institution followed its own protocols to collect whole blood in K2EDTA tubes. For TCRbeta analysis, collaborators shipped samples as frozen whole blood, isolated PBMCs, or DNA extracted from either of those sample types. The clonotype was recovered from a woman in her sixties with active or convalescent COVID-19. The sequenced sample consisted of peripheral blood. Recombination linked TRBV7-9 to TRBJ1-2, with 7 bases in between that match TRBD1. The CDR3 region: CASSLVQGYGYTF. The DNA sequence is as follows: TGTGCCAGCAGCTTAGTACAGGGGTATGGCTACACCTTC.